These 15 T cell receptor beta chains came from one sample sequenced in a study of T-cell memory formation after mild COVID-19. TCRdb called the 5' RACE reads again in MiXCR, with one record for every CDR3 protein. The data contain 300,000 to 400,000 distinct CDR3 sequences, about a sixth of them singletons. The sequencing input was PBMCs or a T cell subset sorted from them (not recorded which). These TCRs come from a man in his late teens or twenties who had mild COVID-19 (a few samples of this study predate the infection). Cell type and time point are not known.

The chain is built from TRBV2 and TRBJ2-1; 10 positions agree with TRBD2. The germline gives CDR1 SNHLY, CDR2 FYNNEI. CDR3 size: 15 residues. V lost 7 bases, J lost 3 bases, and 6 bases stayed unmatched. CDR3 region: CASTLAGEIYNEQFF. CDR3 DNA sequence: TGTGCCAGCACCCTAGCGGGGGAGATCTACAATGAGCAGTTCTTC.

The chain joins TRBV5-1 to TRBJ2-3; D call uncertain. CDR1 and CDR2 from the germline V gene are SGHRS and YFSETQ. This CDR3 region has 14 residues. The V end was cut by 2 bases, the J end by 2 bases, with 9 bases between. The CDR3 DNA follows: TGCGCCAGCAGCTTTAGGCAGGCCACAGATACGCAGTATTTT. It is translated as CASSFRQATDTQYF.

The CDR3, as DNA: TGTGCCAGCAGCTTATGGGGGGGCGCCGAACAGCCCCAGCATTTT. Translation gives CASSLWGGAEQPQHF. This sequence joins TRBV7-2 and TRBJ1-5; possible D gene TRBD1, 6 bases. Deletions cut 2 bases from V and 7 bases from J, with 15 bases between. The CDR3 spans 15 residues. Looked up from germline, CDR1 is SGHTA and CDR2 is FQGNSA. Variable domain in full (rest from reference TRBV7-2 and TRBJ1-5): GAGVSQSPSNKVTEKGKDVELRCDPISGHTALYWYRQSLGQGLEFLIYFQGNSAPDKSGLPSDRFSAERTGGSVSTLTIQRTQQEDSAVYLCASSLWGGAEQPQHFGDGTRLSIL.

The V gene is TRBV3-1, the J gene TRBJ1-4; D unresolved. Trimming took off 1 base at V and 8 bases at J, with 14 bases between the two ends. Germline V gives CDR1 LGHDT, CDR2 YNNKEL (reference sequence). CDR3 size: 15 residues. The CDR3 is CASSQGGLRLEKLFF. The CDR3 DNA is TGTGCCAGCAGCCAAGGAGGACTACGCCTGGAAAAACTGTTTTTT.

This clonotype was seen at least ten times. The chain has TRBV10-3 and TRBJ2-3, with unresolved D. CDR1 is ENHRY, CDR2 SYGVKD, per germline. The CDR3 is 13 amino acids. The germline V and J ends were trimmed by 6 bases and 2 bases, with 9 bases remaining between them. CDR3 amino acids: CAISPPNTDTQYF. Here the CDR3 DNA reads TGTGCCATCAGCCCTCCCAACACAGATACGCAGTATTTT.

The genes are TRBV29-1 and TRBJ2-5; possibly TRBD1 for D (6 bases). V lost 4 bases, J lost 3 bases, and 12 bases lay in between. The CDR3 sequence is 13 residues long. CDR1 SQVTM and CDR2 ANQGSEA come from the germline V gene. CDR3 bases: TGCAGCGTTGCCGGGACACGAAAAGAGACCCAGTACTTC. Translation: CSVAGTRKETQYF.

This CDR3 is CASSLDWSYGYTF. The CDR3 nucleotides are TGCGCCAGCAGCTTGGACTGGAGTTATGGCTACACCTTC. The chain recombines TRBV5-1 with TRBJ1-2; no firm D call. V was cut by 0 bases and J by 5 bases, with 8 bases left in between. The CDR3 totals 13 residues. CDR1 is SGHRS and CDR2 is YFSETQ in the germline V gene.

The chain recombines TRBV6-5 with TRBJ2-1; D tentatively fits TRBD1 or TRBD2 (5 bases each). The CDR3 is made up of 14 amino acids. V was shortened by 4 bases and J by 6 bases, with 13 bases between the two germline ends. Germline V gene data show CDR1 as MNHEY and CDR2 as SVGAGI. The chain's CDR3 is CASSWGPLGNEQFF. In nucleotides, the CDR3 is TGTGCCAGCAGTTGGGGACCCTTAGGCAATGAGCAGTTCTTC.

The rearrangement joins TRBV20-1 to TRBJ2-3; D may be TRBD1 (6 bases). Trimming left V 6 bases short and J 3 bases short, with 16 bases between. Per the germline V gene, CDR1 is DFQATT and CDR2 is SNEGSKA (reference sequence). This CDR3 has 14 residues. CDR3 nucleotides: TGCAGTGCGCGTTACAGGGTACTTACAGATACGCAGTATTTT. It specifies CSARYRVLTDTQYF.

The chain has TRBV4-1 and TRBJ1-4, with no clear D. The CDR3 loop spans 12 amino acids. Germline V gene lookup returns CDR1 MGHRA and CDR2 YSYEKL. V dropped 8 bases and J dropped 8 bases, with 12 bases sitting between them. The CDR3 region has the DNA TGCGCCAGCGGCGGACTCAAAGAAAAACTGTTTTTT. It specifies CASGGLKEKLFF.

This clonotype was counted between two and nine times. V is TRBV7-2 and J is TRBJ2-3; weak D call: TRBD2 (6 bases). This CDR3 has 19 residues. Looked up from germline, CDR1 is SGHTA and CDR2 is FQGNSA. Trimming cost V 5 bases and J 5 bases, with 29 bases left between them. CDR3 sequence (DNA): TGTGCCAGCAGCCCAGCAATCGGGAGAGGGGTGGTGGGGCGAGATACGCAGTATTTT. Residues: CASSPAIGRGVVGRDTQYF.

This clonotype was seen at least ten times. V gene TRBV6-4 combines with J gene TRBJ2-1; TRBD2 might be the D (7 bases). V gave up 6 bases and J gave up 0 bases, with 24 bases separating them. The CDR3 is 19 residues long. In germline, CDR1 is MRHNA, CDR2 SNTAGT. CDR3 in amino acids: CASSPGGAGAASSYNEQFF. The CDR3 DNA sequence: TGTGCCAGCAGCCCCGGTGGGGCGGGGGCCGCGAGCTCCTACAATGAGCAGTTCTTC.

The chain links TRBV5-5 to TRBJ1-1; D is perhaps TRBD1 (6 bases). There are 18 residues in the CDR3. Per germline, CDR1 SGHKS and CDR2 YYEKEE (reference sequence). V lost 4 bases and J 1 base, leaving 23 bases between the germline ends. Written as DNA, the CDR3 is TGTGCCAGCAGCCTGAGGTTCGGACAGCGATTTGGGAACACTGAAGCTTTCTTT. Translation: CASSLRFGQRFGNTEAFF.

The chain couples TRBV24-1 to TRBJ2-5; D is uncertain. CDR1 is KGHDR and CDR2 is SFDVKD in the germline V gene. The CDR3 consists of 13 residues. Trimming took off 4 bases at V and 2 bases at J, with 7 bases between the two ends. CDR3 sequence (DNA): TGTGCCACCAGTGAACAGAGTCAAGAGACCCAGTACTTC. Amino acids: CATSEQSQETQYF.

This clonotype was seen ten or more times. This chain joins TRBV10-3 and TRBJ2-1; 8 bases match TRBD2. Per the germline V gene, CDR1 is ENHRY and CDR2 is SYGVKD. The CDR3 extends over 13 amino acids. V trimming: 10 bases; J trimming: 7 bases; junction bases outside the gene matches: 9. Here the CDR3 DNA reads TGTGCCACAAAGCAAGCTAGCGGGAATGAGCAGTTCTTC. Its protein is CATKQASGNEQFF.